The present T cell receptor (beta chain) was sequenced within a study of T cells expressing NK-cell markers. Background on the study: From sorted CD3+CD56+NKG2C+, CD3+CD56+NKG2C- and CD3+CD56-NKG2C+ T cells came the TCR beta repertoires. Study findings and constraints: Top CD8+ clonotypes included the dominant CD3+CD56+NKG2C+ clonotypes in roughly six donors.

The CDR3 totals 12 residues. Germline V CDR1 and CDR2: SEHNR, FQNEAQ (reference sequence). Worth noting for this clonotype: Its antigen is not known.

UMIs accompanied the 5'RACE template switching by which TCR beta cDNA was made. Using the 5' RACE reads, TCRdb records one entry per CDR3 protein without DNA. The data show about 450,000 distinct CDR3 sequences, and the top ten clones hold about 7.1%. The sequence was collected from a woman aged 18 to 69 in good health. The specimen was blood T cells: a sorted CD56 or NKG2C T cell subset, CD4+ or CD8+ T cells, or bulk PBMC T cells (not recorded which). This sequence joins TRBV7-9 and TRBJ2-3; the D gene TCRdb calls, TRBD2, cannot be checked with no DNA. The CDR3 is CASSGEVDTQYF.